Below are 4 T cell receptor beta chains sequenced from a single sample in a study of shared clonotypes between healthy human individuals. TCRdb's table, derived via immunoSEQ multiplex PCR, lists solely in-frame clones and lacks some. The table has 1,500,000 or so clones, more than 95% seen once. The material sequenced was naive CD4+ T cells sorted from blood. Described subset: CD45RA+ positively selected. The receptors here all came from a man aged 25 to 40 in good health.

As concerns this clone: Other DNA sequences from this sample encode an identical CDR3 as well. The V gene is TRBV29-1, the J gene TRBJ1-1; D gene ambiguous. V was pared by 4 bases and J by 4 bases, with 7 bases between. CDR3 length: 11 residues. Per the germline V gene, CDR1 is SQVTM and CDR2 is ANQGSEA. DNA of the CDR3: TGCAGCGTTGTAGGCGGCACTGAAGCTTTCTTT. This gives the protein CSVVGGTEAFF.

This clone was detected once. The rearrangement links TRBV27 to TRBJ2-7; 14 positions agree with TRBD2. The germline CDR1 and CDR2 sequences are MNHEY and SMNVEV (reference sequence). V lost 2 bases and J lost 8; bases outside the gene matches: 2. This CDR3 spans 14 amino acids. The CDR3 DNA sequence: TGTGCCAGCAGTTTACGACTAGCGGGAGGGAAGCAGTACTTC. Protein: CASSLRLAGGKQYF.

The J gene is TRBJ2-1, the V gene TRBV18; D possibly corresponds to TRBD2 (6 bases). CDR3 size: 12 residues. The V gene's germline CDR1 is KGHSH and CDR2 LQKENI. Trimming removed 2 bases at V and 9 bases at J, with 8 bases between. The CDR3 DNA reads TGTGCCAGCTCACCAGTGGGAGGTGAGCAGTTCTTC. It translates to CASSPVGGEQFF.

The rearrangement uses TRBV28 and TRBJ2-7; 7 positions agree with TRBD2. Per germline, CDR1 MDHEN and CDR2 SYDVKM. The CDR3 is 12 amino acids. V lost 4 bases and J lost 6; bases outside the gene matches: 3. In DNA, the CDR3 is TGTGCCAGCAGTTACGTAGCGGGCGAGCAGTACTTC. Protein: CASSYVAGEQYF.